The 24 T cell receptor beta chains reported below all come from one sample, sequenced in a study of CD8 T cells in Susac syndrome. Random hexamers were used to reverse transcribe the RNA input (about 0.45 to 1 ug). TCRdb reprocessed the immunoSEQ multiplex PCR reads with MiXCR, giving one entry per CDR3 protein. Here the sample spans 160,000 or so distinct CDR3 sequences, roughly 94% being singletons. What was sequenced was CD4+ T cells from PBMCs. These receptors were collected from a human donor with Susac syndrome.

The chain combines TRBV19 with TRBJ2-7; TRBD1 aligns across 9 bases. The CDR3 covers 12 residues. The germline gives CDR1 LNHDA, CDR2 SQIVND (reference sequence). The V gene end was trimmed by 8 bases and the J gene end by 5 bases; junction bases not matched to a gene: 4. The CDR3 bases are TGTGCCAGTGCCGGGGACAGGGACGAGCAGTACTTC. This gives the protein CASAGDRDEQYF.

The CDR3 DNA reads as TGTGCCAGCAGCCTAAGAGACCCACGGGACGAGCAGTACTTC. This gives the protein CASSLRDPRDEQYF. The chain is built from TRBV3-1 and TRBJ2-7, with unresolved D. V lost 4 bases, J lost 5 bases, and 15 bases lay in between. Per germline, CDR1 LGHDT and CDR2 YNNKEL (reference sequence). The CDR3 consists of 14 residues.

The V call is TRBV19, the J call TRBJ2-3; 7 positions match TRBD1. Germline V gives CDR1 LNHDA, CDR2 SQIVND (reference sequence). This CDR3 region has 14 residues. The ends lost 0 bases at V and 5 bases at J; junction bases unmatched: 2. CDR3 protein: CASSIEGGVDTQYF. The CDR3, as DNA: TGTGCCAGTAGTATAGAAGGGGGCGTAGATACGCAGTATTTT.

The chain is built from TRBV24-1 and TRBJ1-2; D might be TRBD1 (5 bases). This CDR3 contains 14 residues. Germline-derived CDR1 and CDR2 are KGHDR and SFDVKD. Trimming shortened V by 3 bases and J by 4 bases, and 11 bases separated the two germline ends. The CDR3 DNA is TGTGCCACCAGTGATAGCGGGACGACCTATGGCTACACCTTC. Its protein is CATSDSGTTYGYTF.

This chain links TRBV3-1 with TRBJ2-1; 8 bases fit TRBD1. The junction had 7 bases not matched to a gene; V was cut back by 5 bases and J by 1 base. The germline V gene encodes CDR1 LGHDT and CDR2 YNNKEL (reference sequence). The CDR3 consists of 16 residues. The CDR3 coding sequence is TGTGCCAGCAGCACAGGGGGGTCGGGATCCTACAATGAGCAGTTCTTC. It is translated as CASSTGGSGSYNEQFF.

This chain joins TRBV5-1 and TRBJ2-5, with D unclear. Looked up from germline, CDR1 is SGHRS and CDR2 is YFSETQ. The CDR3 contains 14 residues. Trimming removed 0 bases from V and 5 bases from J, with 11 bases in between. The CDR3 sequence is CASSLASQYETQYF. In DNA, the CDR3 is TGCGCCAGCAGCTTGGCCTCCCAGTATGAGACCCAGTACTTC.

The gene calls are TRBV27 and TRBJ1-2; D unresolved. CDR1 and CDR2 from the germline V gene are MNHEY and SMNVEV (reference sequence). CDR3 length equals 12 residues. V dropped 10 bases and J dropped 4 bases, with 13 bases sitting between them. The CDR3 protein is CATRAQFYGYTF. The CDR3 DNA reads as TGTGCCACCCGAGCACAGTTCTATGGCTACACCTTC.

This chain uses TRBV7-6 with TRBJ2-1; no clear D. The V end lost 4 bases, the J end lost 8 bases, and 9 bases lay between the germline ends. From germline, CDR1 is SGHVS and CDR2 FNYEAQ. This CDR3 is 12 amino acids long. This CDR3 reads CASSYPEDEQFF. For the CDR3, the DNA is TGTGCCAGCAGCTACCCAGAGGATGAGCAGTTCTTC.

The chain links TRBV20-1 to TRBJ1-5; a weak D match, TRBD1 (6 bases). The CDR3 consists of 17 residues. CDR1 is DFQATT, CDR2 SNEGSKA, per germline (reference sequence). Trimming shortened V by 0 bases and J by 0 bases, and 15 bases separated the two germline ends. In DNA, the CDR3 is TGCAGTGCTAGAGAACAGGGTTTTTTGGCTAGCAATCAGCCCCAGCATTTT. It yields the protein CSAREQGFLASNQPQHF.

The chain couples TRBV4-2 to TRBJ1-6; weak D call: TRBD1 (6 bases). This CDR3 has 16 residues. V was pared by 0 bases and J by 0 bases, with 6 bases between. CDR1 and CDR2 (germline): LGHNA, YNFKEQ. The CDR3 region has the DNA TGTGCCAGCAGCCAAGAGGACAGCTCCTATAATTCACCCCTCCACTTT. Its translation is CASSQEDSSYNSPLHF.

The gene calls are TRBV2 and TRBJ1-1; D might be TRBD1 (5 bases). Trimming cost V 4 bases and J 9 bases, with 12 bases left between them. Germline CDR1 is SNHLY and CDR2 is FYNNEI. The CDR3 is made up of 12 amino acids. The CDR3 protein is CASSVEGYQAFF. The CDR3 DNA reads TGTGCCAGCAGTGTTGAGGGGTATCAAGCTTTCTTT.

The count of this clonotype is one. The chain recombines TRBV7-9 with TRBJ2-3; 7 bases match TRBD1. Germline CDR1 is SEHNR and CDR2 is FQNEAQ (reference sequence). The CDR3 loop spans 14 amino acids. J lost 0 bases, V lost 5 bases, and 2 bases had no gene match. The CDR3 DNA is TGTGCCAGCAGCCGGGACAGTAGCACAGATACGCAGTATTTT. This gives the protein CASSRDSSTDTQYF.

The chain combines TRBV2 with TRBJ2-7; D ambiguous. Germline V gene lookup returns CDR1 SNHLY and CDR2 FYNNEI. The CDR3 loop spans 12 amino acids. Trimming shortened V by 5 bases and J by 6 bases, and 11 bases separated the two germline ends. CDR3 nucleotide sequence: TGTGCCAGCAGTCCCTATCTACCCGAGCAGTACTTC. Translated, it gives CASSPYLPEQYF.

This clonotype was counted only a few times. J is TRBJ1-6 and V is TRBV7-9, with D unclear. The V and J ends lost 5 bases and 10 bases respectively, with 12 bases between them. CDR3 length: 13 residues. From germline, CDR1 is SEHNR and CDR2 FQNEAQ (reference sequence). As DNA, the CDR3 is TGTGCCAGCAGCCAATTGATAGGCTCACCCCTCCACTTT. Its translation: CASSQLIGSPLHF. Based on the CDR3 plus reference TRBV7-9 and TRBJ1-6, the full variable domain is DTGVSQNPRHKITKRGQNVTFRCDPISEHNRLYWYRQTLGQGPEFLTYFQNEAQLEKSRLLSDRFSAERPKGSFSTLEIQRTEQGDSAMYLCASSQLIGSPLHFGNGTRLTVT.

The chain carries TRBV5-6 and TRBJ2-1; the D is unclear. Deletions cut 0 bases from V and 9 bases from J, with 16 bases between. The CDR3 is made up of 15 amino acids. Looked up from germline, CDR1 is SGHDT and CDR2 is YYEEEE. This chain's CDR3 is CASSLDVTDSSEQFF. The CDR3 nucleotides are TGTGCCAGCAGCTTGGATGTCACGGATAGCAGTGAGCAGTTCTTC.

J is TRBJ1-1 and V is TRBV30; D is unclear. The CDR3 totals 13 residues. Germline-derived CDR1 and CDR2 are GTSNPN and SVGIG (reference sequence). V lost 0 bases to trimming and J lost 1 base, with 6 bases between them. The CDR3 bases are TGTGCCTGGAGTGTGAATGGGAACACTGAAGCTTTCTTT. Protein sequence: CAWSVNGNTEAFF.

The chain links TRBV3-1 to TRBJ1-1, with D possibly being TRBD1 (6 bases). Germline CDR1 and CDR2: LGHDT and YNNKEL (reference sequence). V was shortened by 1 base and J by 3 bases, with 12 bases between the two germline ends. The CDR3 contains 15 residues. CDR3 amino acids: CASSQGGGRDTEAFF. CDR3 nucleotide sequence: TGTGCCAGCAGCCAAGGAGGGGGGCGGGACACTGAAGCTTTCTTT. The variable domain in full, with the rest retrieved from reference TRBV3-1 and TRBJ1-1, is DTAVSQTPKYLVTQMGNDKSIKCEQNLGHDTMYWYKQDSKKFLKIMFSYNNKELIINETVPNRFSPKSPDKAHLNLHINSLELGDSAVYFCASSQGGGRDTEAFFGQGTRLTVV.

The rearrangement uses TRBV24-1 and TRBJ1-5, with 8 bases lining up with TRBD1. The germline gives CDR1 KGHDR, CDR2 SFDVKD. The junction had 4 bases not matched to a gene; V was cut back by 10 bases and J by 3 bases. CDR3 length equals 13 residues. The CDR3 nucleotides read TGTGCCACTCAGGGGGCACCCAATCAGCCCCAGCATTTT. Its protein product is CATQGAPNQPQHF.

This chain uses TRBV7-2 with TRBJ2-3; D is uncertain. V was clipped by 5 bases and J by 2 bases, with 5 bases between them. The CDR3 spans 12 residues. In germline, CDR1 is SGHTA, CDR2 FQGNSA. Written as DNA, the CDR3 is TGTGCCAGCAGCCCATACACAGATACGCAGTATTTT. Translating gives CASSPYTDTQYF.

The rearrangement joins TRBV20-1 to TRBJ1-4; no firm D call. CDR1 is DFQATT, CDR2 SNEGSKA, per germline (reference sequence). The CDR3 runs 15 residues. V was pared by 5 bases and J by 8 bases, with 21 bases between. The CDR3 loop reads CSAESRTLATEKLFF. The CDR3 DNA reads TGCAGTGCTGAGAGCCGGACCCTGGCGACCGAAAAACTGTTTTTT.

This clonotype was recorded once. The chain links TRBV20-1 to TRBJ2-5, with D possibly being TRBD1 (5 bases). V lost 6 bases and J lost 5, with 16 bases in between. The CDR3 totals 13 residues. In germline, CDR1 is DFQATT, CDR2 SNEGSKA (reference sequence). The CDR3 region has the DNA TGCAGTGCCCCCCGGGCAGGGCGGGAGACCCAGTACTTC. Encoded protein: CSAPRAGRETQYF.

The chain couples TRBV15 to TRBJ2-5; TRBD1 matches at 8 bases. V gave up 2 bases and J gave up 5 bases; unmatched junction bases: 10. The CDR3 runs 16 residues. CDR1 is LNHNV and CDR2 is YYDKDF in the germline V gene (reference sequence). The CDR3 sequence is CATSRTGQANKETQYF. The DNA for the CDR3 is TGTGCCACCAGCAGAACGGGACAGGCCAACAAGGAGACCCAGTACTTC.

V usage is TRBV3-1 and J usage is TRBJ2-1, with unresolved D. Germline V gives CDR1 LGHDT, CDR2 YNNKEL (reference sequence). Trimming removed 0 bases at V and 2 bases at J, with 5 bases between. This CDR3 contains 14 residues. The CDR3 DNA follows: TGTGCCAGCAGCCAAGATCAGGCCTACAATGAGCAGTTCTTC. Its translation: CASSQDQAYNEQFF.

This clonotype was counted once. The chain has TRBV10-2 and TRBJ2-3; D possibly corresponds to TRBD1 (6 bases). This CDR3 contains 15 residues. Trimming took 2 bases from V and 1 from J, leaving 10 bases between them. In germline, CDR1 is WSHSY, CDR2 SAAADI. The CDR3 DNA reads TGCGCCAGCAGTGAGGGACAGCAAGGCACAGATACGCAGTATTTT. Protein sequence: CASSEGQQGTDTQYF.